This is a list of T cell receptor beta chains from one sample in a study of early T cells in non-severe SARS-CoV-2 infection. Using its own MiXCR run on the 5' RACE reads, TCRdb lists one record per CDR3 protein. The sample lists around 94,000 distinct CDR3 sequences, roughly 13% occurring once. The source material was whole blood. These receptors were collected from an adult who was a healthcare worker with PCR-confirmed SARS-CoV-2 infection or an uninfected control (not recorded which). Each CDR3 is given with its conserved first and last residue. The D gene is left open where the match is weak. Size tells how often a clone was seen (once, few, many) or the class of an expanded clone, and some rows leave it out.

>TRBV19|NA|few|TRBJ2-2
TGTGCCAGTCGGGCTTCGAACACCGGGGAGCTGTTTTTT
CASRASNTGELFF
>TRBV7-9|NA|many|TRBJ2-7
TGTGCCAGCAGCTCCTCCGACTCTAGCGAGCAGTACTTC
CASSSSDSSEQYF
>TRBV6-5|TRBD1|many|TRBJ2-7
TGTGCCAGCAGTTACCTCCGGGACAGGCCCACCAGCCAGTACTTC
CASSYLRDRPTSQYF
>TRBV11-2|TRBD2|many|TRBJ2-2
TGTGCCAGCAGCTTACCGGGACTACGAACCGGGGAGCTGTTTTTT
CASSLPGLRTGELFF
>TRBV5-1|TRBD2|NA|TRBJ2-3
TGCGCCAGCAGCTTCGGACTAGCTACGCAGTATTTT
CASSFGLATQYF
>TRBV4-1|NA|many|TRBJ1-5
TGCGCCAGCAGCCAAGTGGGAATCGGTCAGCCCCAGCATTTT
CASSQVGIGQPQHF
>TRBV6-2/TRBV6-3|NA|many|TRBJ2-5
TGTGCCAGCAGACATCTCGGCGGTCAAGAGACCCAGTACTTC
CASRHLGGQETQYF
>TRBV5-4|TRBD1|few|TRBJ2-7
TGTGCCAGCAGCCAGAACCCGGGACAGGGTGACGACGAGCAGTACTTC
CASSQNPGQGDDEQYF
>TRBV4-3|NA|NA|TRBJ2-7
TGCGCCAGCAGCCAAAACCGTCCCGCACAGGGACTCCCCTACGAGCAGTACTTC
CASSQNRPAQGLPYEQYF
>TRBV7-3|TRBD2|many|TRBJ2-3
TGTGCCAGCAGCTTAGCGGGAGGGAACACAGATACGCAGTATTTT
CASSLAGGNTDTQYF
>TRBV28|NA|many|TRBJ2-5
TGTGCCAGCAACAGGCAGGCCCCCCAAGAGACCCAGTACTTC
CASNRQAPQETQYF
>TRBV5-1|NA|many|TRBJ2-1
TGCGCCAGCAGCTTCCGGGCCCCGAACAATGAGCAGTTCTTC
CASSFRAPNNEQFF
>TRBV20-1|TRBD2|many|TRBJ2-1
TGCAGTCCCCGTGGTCTAGCGGACTCCTACAATGAGCAGTTCTTC
CSPRGLADSYNEQFF
>TRBV28|TRBD1|NA|TRBJ2-7
TGTGCCAGCAGTTTTTGGACAGGGTGGAAGTACGAGCAGTACTTC
CASSFWTGWKYEQYF
>TRBV30|NA|few|TRBJ2-2
TGTGCCTGGAGCGACGTCTTCGGAACCGGGGAGCTGTTTTTT
CAWSDVFGTGELFF
>TRBV4-1|NA|many|TRBJ1-1
TGCGCCAGCAGCCACCCAAGTAGCAGGGTGAACACTGAAGCTTTCTTT
CASSHPSSRVNTEAFF
>TRBV12-3/TRBV12-4|NA|NA|TRBJ2-7
TGTGCCAGCAGTTTAAGAGGGACGGACACCTACGAGCAGTACTTC
CASSLRGTDTYEQYF
>TRBV18|NA|many|TRBJ2-7
TGTGCCAGCTCCTATTCTGTTCGCTACGAGCAGTACTTC
CASSYSVRYEQYF
>TRBV20-1|NA|once|TRBJ2-7
TGCAGTGCCCGGGACCTGTCCTACGAGCAGTACTTC
CSARDLSYEQYF
>TRBV12-3/TRBV12-4|NA|NA|TRBJ2-7
TGTGCCAGCAGGGGGGGTTCGGGACGGTGGTACTACGAGCAGTACTTC
CASRGGSGRWYYEQYF
>TRBV27|TRBD1|few|TRBJ1-2
TGTGCCAGCAGGGGGACAGGGGGCTATGGCTACACCTTC
CASRGTGGYGYTF
>TRBV2|NA|few|TRBJ1-1
TGTGCCAGCAGCGAGCAGGGTCCGTCAACGAACACTGAAGCTTTCTTT
CASSEQGPSTNTEAFF
>TRBV4-3|NA|many|TRBJ1-6
TGCGCCAGCAGCCAGAGGGTGGCCGCACCCCTCCACTTT
CASSQRVAAPLHF
>TRBV7-6|NA|many|TRBJ2-5
TGTGCCAGCAGCTTAGCCTCGCTGCGCCAAGAGACCCAGTACTTC
CASSLASLRQETQYF
>TRBV25-1|NA|NA|TRBJ2-3
TGTGCCAGCAGTGAATATGGAGGGGCGAGAGATACGCAGTATTTT
CASSEYGGARDTQYF
>TRBV6-5|TRBD1|many|TRBJ2-4
TGTGCCAGCAGTGGACAGGGGGCGCTTGACATTCAGTACTTC
CASSGQGALDIQYF
>TRBV28|TRBD2|few|TRBJ2-1
TGTGCCAGCAGTTTATTTCCTAGCGGGGTAAAGAATGAGCAGTTCTTC
CASSLFPSGVKNEQFF